The 22 T cell receptor beta chains below were found in one sample sequenced in a study of blood T cells in healthy people across ages. The authors ran a second PCR of 7 to 11 cycles using a sample-barcoded 5' primer and a J-beta primer mix. One entry per CDR3 protein results from TCRdb running MiXCR on the 5' RACE reads. Among hundreds of thousands of distinct CDR3 sequences listed, 24% were seen once. These sequences were also reported in another study, on T cells of mothers and their children.

Sequencing was done on a sample of blood. The receptor set was obtained from a boy younger than 18 in good health.

This clonotype showed up just a few times. This chain joins TRBV28 and TRBJ2-5; 7 positions match TRBD2. Trimming at V came to 6 bases and at J to 2 bases, leaving 9 bases not matched to a gene. Germline CDR1 is MDHEN and CDR2 is SYDVKM. The CDR3 runs to 15 residues. The CDR3 DNA sequence: TGTGCCAGCAGCTACCTCCCCGGGGGGCAAGAGACCCAGTACTTC. It translates to CASSYLPGGQETQYF.

The V call is TRBV7-2, the J call TRBJ2-1, with D unresolved. The CDR3 covers 14 residues. The germline V and J ends were trimmed by 1 base and 2 bases, with 6 bases remaining between them. Germline CDR1 SGHTA, CDR2 FQGNSA. The CDR3 reads CASSLGYPYNEQFF. The CDR3 bases are TGTGCCAGCAGCTTAGGCTATCCCTACAATGAGCAGTTCTTC.

This chain links TRBV28 with TRBJ1-5; D is ambiguous. CDR1 is MDHEN, CDR2 SYDVKM, per germline. V shed 5 bases and J shed 0 bases, with 11 bases lying between them. This CDR3 region has 15 residues. The CDR3 DNA reads as TGTGCCAGCAGTGTCCACAGTAATAGCAATCAGCCCCAGCATTTT. Its translation: CASSVHSNSNQPQHF. Combining the CDR3 with reference TRBV28 and TRBJ1-5 gives the whole variable domain DVKVTQSSRYLVKRTGEKVFLECVQDMDHENMFWYRQDPGLGLRLIYFSYDVKMKEKGDIPEGYSVSREKKERFSLILESASTNQTSMYLCASSVHSNSNQPQHFGDGTRLSIL.

This clonotype showed up just a few times. The chain couples TRBV20-1 to TRBJ2-7, with D perhaps matching TRBD1 (5 bases). The V end was cut by 6 bases, the J end by 3 bases, with 12 bases between. The germline CDR1 and CDR2 sequences are DFQATT and SNEGSKA (reference sequence). CDR3 size: 12 residues. The DNA for the CDR3 is TGCAGTGCGGGTACAGGATACTACGAGCAGTACTTC. It translates to CSAGTGYYEQYF.

The sample holds a few counts of this clonotype. V usage is TRBV4-3 and J usage is TRBJ2-1; no firm D call. CDR3 length: 13 residues. Germline lookup yields CDR1 LGHNA and CDR2 YSLEER. Trimming cost V 0 bases and J 12 bases, with 12 bases left between them. For the CDR3, the DNA is TGCGCCAGCAGCCAAGAATACATTTGTGGGCAGTTCTTC. Translation gives CASSQEYICGQFF.

Only one count was recorded for this clonotype. V is TRBV25-1 and J is TRBJ1-2, with D unclear. CDR1 is MGHDK, CDR2 SYGVNS, per germline. This CDR3 region has 12 residues. V lost 9 bases, J lost 3 bases, and 11 bases lay in between. Here the CDR3 reads CASYDTDYGYTF. CDR3 in DNA: TGTGCCAGTTACGACACCGACTATGGCTACACCTTC.

This clonotype was seen only a few times. The chain uses TRBV6-2 or TRBV6-3 and TRBJ1-1; D not certain. CDR1 is MNHEY, CDR2 SVGEGT, per germline. The CDR3 runs to 14 residues. V was trimmed by 4 bases and J by 1 base, leaving 10 bases between them. In DNA, the CDR3 is TGTGCCAGCAGTTCCCCCCTACGGAACACTGAAGCTTTCTTT. Amino acids: CASSSPLRNTEAFF.

The rearrangement links TRBV28 to TRBJ1-4; TRBD1 agrees at 10 bases. The J segment lost 7 bases and the V segment lost 4 bases, leaving 9 bases of the junction unmatched. The CDR3 is 16 amino acids. Germline CDR1 and CDR2: MDHEN and SYDVKM. The CDR3 loop is CASSSAPGDRGEKLFF. DNA for the CDR3: TGTGCCAGCAGTTCCGCCCCCGGGGACAGGGGTGAAAAACTGTTTTTT.

A few counts support this clonotype. This chain uses TRBV7-9 with TRBJ1-3, with D possibly being TRBD1 (6 bases). V was clipped by 5 bases and J by 0 bases, with 8 bases between them. Germline CDR1 reads SEHNR; CDR2 reads FQNEAQ (reference sequence). The length of the CDR3 is 14 residues. DNA for the CDR3: TGTGCCAGCAGCCGGGACACCTCTGGAAACACCATATATTTT. As protein: CASSRDTSGNTIYF. Supplemented by reference TRBV7-9 and TRBJ1-3, the full variable domain reads DTGVSQNPRHKITKRGQNVTFRCDPISEHNRLYWYRQTLGQGPEFLTYFQNEAQLEKSRLLSDRFSAERPKGSFSTLEIQRTEQGDSAMYLCASSRDTSGNTIYFGEGSWLTVV.

Many counts were recorded for this clonotype. The CDR3: CASSLEGQDQETQYF. The CDR3 bases are TGCGCCAGCAGCTTGGAGGGACAGGATCAAGAGACCCAGTACTTC. The chain uses TRBV5-1 and TRBJ2-5, with 8 nucleotides matching TRBD1. CDR1 and CDR2 from the germline V gene are SGHRS and YFSETQ. The CDR3 runs to 15 residues. The J segment lost 2 bases and the V segment lost 0 bases, leaving 3 bases of the junction unmatched.

Only a few counts were recorded for this clonotype. The chain is built from TRBV6-2 or TRBV6-3 and TRBJ1-5; maybe TRBD1 (5 bases). This CDR3 spans 13 amino acids. V lost 1 base and J 5 bases, leaving 6 bases between the germline ends. The germline V gene has CDR1 MNHEY and CDR2 SVGEGT. The CDR3: CASSYLGHQPQHF. The CDR3 DNA follows: TGTGCCAGCAGTTACTTGGGACATCAGCCCCAGCATTTT.

There are many counts of this clonotype. The V and J genes are TRBV9 and TRBJ2-7; D unresolved. Germline values: CDR1 SGDLS, CDR2 YYNGEE. Trimming took 0 bases from V and 4 from J, leaving 5 bases between them. The CDR3 spans 12 residues. In DNA form, the CDR3 reads TGTGCCAGCAGCGTAGATGGGTACGAGCAGTACTTC. Its translation: CASSVDGYEQYF.

The chain joins TRBV3-1 to TRBJ2-5; D not certain. Germline loops: CDR1 LGHDT, CDR2 YNNKEL (reference sequence). The CDR3 contains 15 residues. V was shortened by 1 base and J by 1 base, with 10 bases between the two germline ends. The CDR3 is CASSQVLRTQETQYF. DNA for the CDR3: TGTGCCAGCAGCCAAGTGTTGCGGACCCAAGAGACCCAGTACTTC.

The chain links TRBV5-5 to TRBJ2-1; no firm D call. CDR3 size: 15 residues. Trimming cost V 0 bases and J 0 bases, with 7 bases left between them. Germline values: CDR1 SGHKS, CDR2 YYEKEE (reference sequence). The CDR3 nucleotides read TGTGCCAGCAGCTTGGACCCGTACTCCTACAATGAGCAGTTCTTC. As protein: CASSLDPYSYNEQFF.

There are a few counts of this clonotype. The chain employs TRBV5-1 and TRBJ2-5, with 12 bases identical to TRBD2. This CDR3 comprises 16 residues. Looked up from germline, CDR1 is SGHRS and CDR2 is YFSETQ. Trimming took 0 bases from V and 6 from J; bases not matched to a gene: 6. CDR3 residues: CASSLESSGGGKTQYF. CDR3 DNA: TGCGCCAGCAGCTTGGAGTCTAGCGGGGGGGGGAAGACCCAGTACTTC.

The chain links TRBV4-2 to TRBJ2-3; 10 positions match TRBD1. The V segment lost 0 bases and the J segment 3 bases; nucleotides outside the gene matches: 3. CDR1 is LGHNA and CDR2 is YNFKEQ in the germline V gene. The CDR3 has 16 residues. In DNA form, the CDR3 reads TGTGCCAGCAGCCAAGATACGGGACAGGGGACAGATACGCAGTATTTT. Translated: CASSQDTGQGTDTQYF.

This clonotype was seen many times. The chain carries TRBV29-1 and TRBJ2-3, with 7 positions matching TRBD2. Germline lookup yields CDR1 SQVTM and CDR2 ANQGSEA. V was pared by 3 bases and J by 2 bases, with 2 bases of the junction left unmatched. CDR3 size: 13 residues. CDR3 nucleotides: TGCAGCGTTGACCTAGCGGCCACAGATACGCAGTATTTT. Encoded protein: CSVDLAATDTQYF.

This clonotype was observed a few times. The chain couples TRBV4-1 to TRBJ2-5, with TRBD2 identical over 7 bases. Germline CDR1 is MGHRA and CDR2 is YSYEKL. V lost 0 bases and J lost 5; bases outside the gene matches: 9. CDR3 length equals 16 residues. CDR3 in amino acids: CASSQDRTSGLETQYF. Written as DNA, the CDR3 is TGCGCCAGCAGCCAAGATAGGACTAGTGGTTTGGAGACCCAGTACTTC.

This chain joins TRBV18 and TRBJ1-1; 7 positions agree with TRBD1. V was clipped by 5 bases and J by 3 bases; unmatched bases: 6. The germline gives CDR1 KGHSH, CDR2 LQKENI. This CDR3 spans 14 amino acids. In DNA, the CDR3 is TGTGCCAGCTCAAGGGACAGCACCTACACTGAAGCTTTCTTT. This codes for CASSRDSTYTEAFF.

There are a few counts of this clonotype. V and J are TRBV7-9 and TRBJ2-7; TRBD1 agrees at 7 bases. The length of the CDR3 is 15 residues. V trimming: 1 base; J trimming: 5 bases; junction bases outside the gene matches: 8. CDR1 is SEHNR and CDR2 is FQNEAQ in the germline V gene (reference sequence). The CDR3 protein is CASSLVVGGLHEQYF. The CDR3 nucleotides are TGTGCCAGCAGCTTAGTGGTAGGGGGCCTCCACGAGCAGTACTTC.

The V gene is TRBV13, the J gene TRBJ2-1; weak D call: TRBD2 (5 bases). Germline CDR1 is PRHDT and CDR2 is FYEKMQ (reference sequence). This CDR3 contains 16 residues. V shed 1 base and J shed 1 base, with 11 bases lying between them. The CDR3 spells CASSLEVRASYNEQFF. The CDR3 region has the DNA TGTGCCAGCAGCTTAGAGGTGCGGGCGTCCTACAATGAGCAGTTCTTC. The entire variable domain, with the rest obtained from reference TRBV13 and TRBJ2-1, is as follows: AAGVIQSPRHLIKEKRETATLKCYPIPRHDTVYWYQQGPGQDPQFLISFYEKMQSDKGSIPDRFSAQQFSDYHSELNMSSLELGDSALYFCASSLEVRASYNEQFFGPGTRLTVL.

This chain joins TRBV7-9 and TRBJ1-1, with a weak D call TRBD1 (5 bases). The germline V gene encodes CDR1 SEHNR and CDR2 FQNEAQ (reference sequence). V shed 6 bases and J shed 6 bases, with 20 bases lying between them. This CDR3 comprises 15 residues. Written as DNA, the CDR3 is TGTGCCAGCAGTGGGGGGTTGCAACGGAGAGCTGAAGCTTTCTTT. This sequence encodes CASSGGLQRRAEAFF.